What follows are 27 T cell receptor beta chains derived from one specimen sequenced in a study of T cells after yellow fever vaccination. A single record per CDR3 protein comes from TCRdb applying MiXCR to the 5' RACE reads. This sample has 120,000 or so distinct CDR3 sequences, with 7.5% to 10% found just once. The specimen was CD8+ T cells sorted from PBMCs, collected on the day of the yellow fever booster vaccination. Receptors originate from a man aged 18 to 35 who received the YFV17D yellow fever vaccine.

The rearrangement links TRBV15 to TRBJ2-5, with D uncertain. Per the germline V gene, CDR1 is LNHNV and CDR2 is YYDKDF (reference sequence). The CDR3 loop spans 15 amino acids. V was trimmed by 2 bases and J by 1 base, leaving 11 bases between them. The CDR3, as DNA: TGTGCCACCAGCAGATGGCCCGTTACCCAAGAGACCCAGTACTTC. It translates to CATSRWPVTQETQYF.

This clonotype was observed a handful of times. The chain carries TRBV11-2 and TRBJ2-1, with 7 bases lining up with TRBD2. Germline V CDR1 and CDR2: SGHAT, FQNNGV. Unmatched junction bases numbered 11, after V lost 5 bases and J lost 4 bases. This CDR3 contains 16 residues. This CDR3 is CASSPQRGMTYNEQFF. The CDR3 DNA is TGTGCCAGCAGCCCACAGCGGGGCATGACTTACAATGAGCAGTTCTTC. Full variable domain (outside the CDR3, taken from reference TRBV11-2 and TRBJ2-1): EAGVAQSPRYKIIEKRQSVAFWCNPISGHATLYWYQQILGQGPKLLIQFQNNGVVDDSQLPKDRFSAERLKGVDSTLKIQPAKLEDSAVYLCASSPQRGMTYNEQFFGPGTRLTVL.

The chain carries TRBV6-1 and TRBJ2-1; perhaps TRBD2 as D (6 bases). The CDR3 is made up of 18 amino acids. The germline V gene encodes CDR1 MNHNS and CDR2 SASEGT. Trimming removed 6 bases from V and 1 base from J, with 22 bases in between. The CDR3, as DNA: TGTGCCAGCAGCCCCGGGGGTGAACCCCACGGGTCCTACAATGAGCAGTTCTTC. Residues: CASSPGGEPHGSYNEQFF.

This clonotype was found a few times. The rearrangement uses TRBV6-2 or TRBV6-3 and TRBJ1-5, with no clear D. The CDR3 consists of 12 residues. CDR1 and CDR2 (germline): MNHEY, SVGEGT. The V and J ends lost 6 bases and 6 bases respectively, with 9 bases between them. DNA of the CDR3: TGTGCCAGCAGCCTCTCTTTTCAGCCCCAGCATTTT. Amino acids: CASSLSFQPQHF.

This clonotype was counted ten times or more. This chain links TRBV6-4 with TRBJ2-1, with 14 bases identical to TRBD2. V lost 6 bases to trimming and J lost 8 bases; unmatched junction nucleotides: 9. The CDR3 has 16 amino acids. The germline V gene encodes CDR1 MRHNA and CDR2 SNTAGT. CDR3 sequence (DNA): TGTGCCAGCAGCGCTGGACTAGCGGGGGGCAGTGATGAGCAGTTCTTC. Protein product: CASSAGLAGGSDEQFF.

The J gene is TRBJ2-5, the V gene TRBV5-1; 8 positions match TRBD2. This CDR3 has 16 amino acids. Germline V CDR1 and CDR2: SGHRS, YFSETQ. Losses at the gene ends were 2 bases for V and 4 bases for J; bases not matched to a gene: 10. CDR3 DNA sequence: TGCGCCAGCAGCTTCAGCGGGGGTAATCTTAGAGAGACCCAGTACTTC. It encodes CASSFSGGNLRETQYF.

This clonotype was seen a few times. The rearrangement uses TRBV2 and TRBJ1-4, with D maybe TRBD1 (5 bases). Germline loops: CDR1 SNHLY, CDR2 FYNNEI. This CDR3 has 14 residues. The ends were cut back, 1 base at V and 2 bases at J, with 5 bases in the middle. CDR3 protein: CASSEEGTNEKLFF. CDR3 nucleotides: TGTGCCAGCAGTGAAGAGGGGACTAATGAAAAACTGTTTTTT.

The chain recombines TRBV7-9 with TRBJ1-2; maybe TRBD1 (5 bases). Trimming left V 5 bases short and J 6 bases short, with 16 bases between. CDR3 length equals 14 residues. CDR1 is SEHNR, CDR2 FQNEAQ, per germline (reference sequence). The CDR3 here is CASSPPGSGNGYTF. The DNA for the CDR3 is TGTGCCAGCAGCCCACCCGGGTCAGGGAATGGCTACACCTTC.

The gene calls are TRBV5-5 and TRBJ2-7; possible D gene TRBD1, 5 bases. The germline V and J ends were trimmed by 3 bases and 7 bases, with 17 bases remaining between them. Germline CDR1 and CDR2: SGHKS and YYEKEE (reference sequence). The length of the CDR3 is 14 residues. CDR3 coding DNA: TGTGCCAGCAGCTCATCAGGGATAATCATAGAGCAGTACTTC. It codes for CASSSSGIIIEQYF.

Judged by abundance, this clonotype is medium-sized. The genes are TRBV20-1 and TRBJ2-7; the match to TRBD1 covers 9 bases. The junction had 3 bases not matched to a gene; V was cut back by 5 bases and J by 4 bases. This CDR3 contains 12 residues. Germline CDR1 and CDR2: DFQATT and SNEGSKA (reference sequence). For the CDR3, the DNA is TGCAGTGCTCGGGACAGGGAGTACGAGCAGTACTTC. Residues: CSARDREYEQYF.

In its sample, this clonotype was seen a few times. The chain recombines TRBV29-1 with TRBJ2-1; 7 bases are a match to TRBD1. The CDR3 covers 13 residues. Germline loops: CDR1 SQVTM, CDR2 ANQGSEA. With V trimmed by 7 bases and J by 2 bases, 5 bases remained unmatched. DNA for the CDR3: TGCAGCGCTTGGGACAGCCCCTACAATGAGCAGTTCTTC. Translated: CSAWDSPYNEQFF.

On this clonotype itself: An end of the junction does not agree with germline; a read error may underlie this. The J gene is TRBJ2-1, the V gene TRBV7-8, with D unresolved. Germline V CDR1 and CDR2: SGHVS, FQNEAQ. This CDR3 comprises 15 residues. CDR3 nucleotides: TGTGCCAGCAGCATAGCACGGAGTTCCTACAATGAGCAGTTCTTC. This gives the protein CASSIARSSYNEQFF.

This clonotype was observed a few times. The chain joins TRBV7-9 to TRBJ2-7, with a weak D call TRBD2 (6 bases). Trimming took off 7 bases at V and 2 bases at J, with 15 bases between the two ends. CDR3 length: 14 amino acids. Germline V gene sequence: CDR1 SEHNR, CDR2 FQNEAQ (reference sequence). The CDR3 spells CASTPEGRPYEQYF. Written as DNA, the CDR3 is TGTGCCAGCACCCCGGAGGGCCGGCCCTACGAGCAGTACTTC. The whole variable domain, remainder taken from reference TRBV7-9 and TRBJ2-7, is DTGVSQNPRHKITKRGQNVTFRCDPISEHNRLYWYRQTLGQGPEFLTYFQNEAQLEKSRLLSDRFSAERPKGSFSTLEIQRTEQGDSAMYLCASTPEGRPYEQYFGPGTRLTVT.

The J gene is TRBJ1-6, the V gene TRBV29-1, with D possibly matching TRBD1 (5 bases). The CDR3 totals 12 residues. CDR1 SQVTM and CDR2 ANQGSEA come from the germline V gene. V lost 4 bases and J lost 12, with 13 bases in between. CDR3: CSVGAGGKPLHF. As DNA, the CDR3 is TGCAGCGTTGGTGCGGGGGGGAAACCCCTCCACTTT.

The J gene is TRBJ1-1, the V gene TRBV18; D is undetermined. The CDR3 contains 12 residues. The germline V gene has CDR1 KGHSH and CDR2 LQKENI. V was trimmed by 8 bases and J by 4 bases, leaving 11 bases between them. The CDR3 nucleotides read TGTGCCAGCGACACCGAGGGCACTGAAGCTTTCTTT. Protein sequence: CASDTEGTEAFF.

The gene calls are TRBV19 and TRBJ2-2; 10 bases map to TRBD1. Germline CDR1 LNHDA, CDR2 SQIVND (reference sequence). The CDR3 runs to 15 residues. V dropped 4 bases and J dropped 6; count of bases not matched to a gene: 5. The CDR3: CASSNSGTGAGELFF. Written as DNA, the CDR3 is TGTGCCAGTAGTAATTCCGGGACAGGGGCCGGGGAGCTGTTTTTT.

This clonotype was counted between two and nine times. The V gene is TRBV5-1, the J gene TRBJ1-1; D gene ambiguous. The CDR3 is made up of 16 amino acids. Germline CDR1 reads SGHRS; CDR2 reads YFSETQ. V lost 4 bases and J 0 bases, leaving 16 bases between the germline ends. CDR3 sequence reads: CASSPGGWGMNTEAFF. The CDR3 DNA sequence: TGCGCCAGCAGCCCAGGTGGGTGGGGAATGAACACTGAAGCTTTCTTT. The variable domain in full, completed from reference TRBV5-1 and TRBJ1-1, reads KAGVTQTPRYLIKTRGQQVTLSCSPISGHRSVSWYQQTPGQGLQFLFEYFSETQRNKGNFPGRFSGRQFSNSRSEMNVSTLELGDSALYLCASSPGGWGMNTEAFFGQGTRLTVV.

CDR3 DNA sequence: TGTGCCAGCAGTTACCCCGACAGAGTACTAGCCAAAAACATTCAGTACTTC. Protein product: CASSYPDRVLAKNIQYF. This chain uses TRBV6-6 with TRBJ2-4; TRBD1 is a possible D gene (5 bases). V was trimmed by 2 bases and J by 0 bases, leaving 14 bases between them. This CDR3 spans 17 amino acids. Looked up from germline, CDR1 is MNHNY and CDR2 is SVGAGI (reference sequence).

The V gene is TRBV6-5, the J gene TRBJ1-2; TRBD1 matches 10 bases. This CDR3 is built from 17 residues. V lost 0 bases and J lost 4; bases outside the gene matches: 8. The germline CDR1 and CDR2 sequences are MNHEY and SVGAGI. The CDR3 DNA is TGTGCCAGCAGTTACTCAAGGACAGGGGGTTCTGTCTATGGCTACACCTTC. It codes for CASSYSRTGGSVYGYTF.

CDR3 sequence: CASSVGTSGGNIQYF. Written as DNA, the CDR3 is TGTGCCAGCAGCGTCGGGACTAGCGGAGGAAACATTCAGTACTTC. The genes are TRBV9 and TRBJ2-4, with 11 bases that match TRBD2. CDR1 and CDR2 (germline): SGDLS, YYNGEE. The CDR3 is 15 residues long. The trim removed 2 bases at V and 6 bases at J, leaving 4 bases unmatched.

The chain is built from TRBV2 and TRBJ1-3; D perhaps matches TRBD1 (6 bases). CDR3 length equals 16 residues. V was trimmed by 5 bases and J by 0 bases, leaving 14 bases between them. Germline loops: CDR1 SNHLY, CDR2 FYNNEI. The CDR3 sequence is CASSRDTRSSGNTIYF. For the CDR3, the DNA is TGTGCCAGCAGTCGGGACACCCGGAGCTCTGGAAACACCATATATTTT.

This clonotype was picked up many times. The J gene is TRBJ2-5, the V gene TRBV4-1; D gene uncertain. Looked up from germline, CDR1 is MGHRA and CDR2 is YSYEKL. The CDR3 is made up of 14 amino acids. V lost 0 bases, J lost 2 bases, and 7 bases lay in between. CDR3 region: CASSQDWSQETQYF. The CDR3 DNA reads as TGCGCCAGCAGCCAAGATTGGTCTCAAGAGACCCAGTACTTC.

The V gene is TRBV19, the J gene TRBJ2-2; TRBD1 matches 8 bases. After removal of 5 bases from V and 2 bases from J, the junction contained 7 bases not matched to a gene. The germline gives CDR1 LNHDA, CDR2 SQIVND (reference sequence). This CDR3 spans 16 amino acids. CDR3 in amino acids: CASSPGQALNTGELFF. The CDR3 DNA is TGTGCCAGTAGTCCGGGACAGGCATTAAACACCGGGGAGCTGTTTTTT.

In this sample, this clonotype turned up a few times. V gene TRBV5-4 combines with J gene TRBJ2-3; D perhaps matches TRBD2 (5 bases). V was cut by 2 bases and J by 3 bases, with 10 bases left in between. Per germline, CDR1 SGHNT and CDR2 YYREEE (reference sequence). CDR3 length: 14 amino acids. The CDR3 reads CASSFYGETDTQYF. DNA of the CDR3: TGTGCCAGCAGCTTTTACGGGGAAACAGATACGCAGTATTTT.

The chain links TRBV4-1 to TRBJ1-6, with D maybe TRBD1 (6 bases). The CDR3 has 21 amino acids. CDR1 is MGHRA and CDR2 is YSYEKL in the germline V gene. V was shortened by 0 bases and J by 6 bases, with 27 bases between the two germline ends. The DNA of the CDR3 is TGCGCCAGCAGCCAAGATCACCAGGGGCCCTGGGCCCCTTTCAGTAATTCACCCCTCCACTTT. This gives the protein CASSQDHQGPWAPFSNSPLHF.

This clonotype was seen only a few times. This rearrangement joins TRBV15 to TRBJ2-2; the match to TRBD1 covers 7 bases. The trim removed 3 bases at V and 2 bases at J, leaving 9 bases unmatched. CDR3 length: 17 residues. CDR1 and CDR2 (germline): LNHNV, YYDKDF (reference sequence). CDR3 in DNA: TGTGCCACCAGCAGCAGATTGGGGGACAGCAACACCGGGGAGCTGTTTTTT. Protein: CATSSRLGDSNTGELFF.

This clonotype was observed a few times. The chain uses TRBV5-1 and TRBJ2-3; perhaps TRBD1 as D (6 bases). Germline-derived CDR1 and CDR2 are SGHRS and YFSETQ. The CDR3 runs 15 residues. Between the trimmed V and J ends, which lost 5 bases and 4 bases, there was a span of 17 bases. CDR3 nucleotides: TGCGCCAGCAGTCCCATCATGGGGGCGCCAGATACGCAGTATTTT. It encodes CASSPIMGAPDTQYF.